This passage covers 10 T cell receptor beta chains from one sample sequenced in a study of T cells in localized non-small cell lung cancer. The method was immunoSEQ multiplex PCR; TCRdb's version includes in-frame clones alone and lacks a portion of them. The sample includes 30,000 to 45,000 clones, 87% seen only once; the top ten take about 7.2%. Sample: peripheral blood, taken before any cancer treatment. The receptor set was obtained from a woman aged 40-75 years with stage I lung adenocarcinoma.

The rearrangement joins TRBV10-3 to TRBJ2-7; 10 bases are a match to TRBD1. This CDR3 has 13 residues. Unmatched junction bases numbered 9, after V lost 11 bases and J lost 5 bases. CDR1 and CDR2 from the germline V gene are ENHRY and SYGVKD. CDR3 nucleotide sequence: TGTGCCCCCGCCGGGACAGGGGCTAACGAGCAGTACTTC. Translating it yields CAPAGTGANEQYF.

This chain joins TRBV28 and TRBJ1-2; a possible D gene is TRBD1 (5 bases). Germline CDR1 reads MDHEN; CDR2 reads SYDVKM. The CDR3 extends over 13 amino acids. Trimming took 7 bases from V and 8 from J, leaving 17 bases between them. CDR3 in amino acids: CASTLTPYRGYTF. DNA for the CDR3: TGTGCCAGCACCCTTACTCCCTACAGGGGCTACACCTTC.

The CDR3 reads CASSSGTSYGYTF. The DNA for the CDR3 is TGTGCCAGCAGTTCTGGTACTTCATATGGCTACACCTTC. This chain joins TRBV28 and TRBJ1-2; D is unclear. This CDR3 comprises 13 residues. The germline V gene encodes CDR1 MDHEN and CDR2 SYDVKM. V lost 4 bases, J lost 5 bases, and 11 bases lay in between.

The genes are TRBV21-1 and TRBJ1-6. TRBV21-1 is a pseudogene locus. This CDR3 region has 19 residues. CDR3 amino acids: CASSKHPQGGISYNSPLHF. The CDR3 DNA reads as TGTGCCAGCAGCAAACATCCCCAGGGAGGGATCTCCTATAATTCACCCCTCCACTTT.

The chain is built from TRBV7-2 and TRBJ1-5; D ambiguous. This CDR3 region has 15 residues. The germline V gene has CDR1 SGHTA and CDR2 FQGNSA. Deletions cut 0 bases from V and 1 base from J, with 7 bases between. In nucleotides, the CDR3 is TGTGCCAGCAGCTTAGCCGGTGGCAGCAATCAGCCCCAGCATTTT. This codes for CASSLAGGSNQPQHF.

The rearrangement uses TRBV4-2 and TRBJ1-3; D uncertain. Trimming cost V 0 bases and J 0 bases, with 9 bases left between them. The V gene's germline CDR1 is LGHNA and CDR2 YNFKEQ. The CDR3 is 16 residues long. CDR3: CASSQEEGASGNTIYF. CDR3 nucleotides: TGTGCCAGCAGCCAAGAGGAGGGAGCCTCTGGAAACACCATATATTTT.

This chain joins TRBV2 and TRBJ2-3; D is uncertain. The V gene lost 6 bases and the J gene lost 5 bases, with 12 bases spanning the gap. The germline V gene has CDR1 SNHLY and CDR2 FYNNEI. CDR3 size: 13 residues. The chain's CDR3 is CASRGIPGDTQYF. CDR3 in DNA: TGTGCCAGCAGGGGGATTCCGGGAGATACGCAGTATTTT.

The chain joins TRBV7-9 to TRBJ1-4; TRBD1 matches 7 bases. Germline CDR1 is SEHNR and CDR2 is FQNEAQ (reference sequence). The CDR3 consists of 14 residues. With 5 bases clipped from V and 7 bases from J, the junction kept 7 bases outside the gene matches. CDR3 loop: CASSRRGGGEKLFF. In DNA form, the CDR3 reads TGTGCCAGCAGCAGGAGAGGGGGCGGTGAAAAACTGTTTTTT.

The genes are TRBV12-5 and TRBJ1-5; D uncertain. The CDR3 has 16 amino acids. Per germline, CDR1 LGHNT and CDR2 FRNRAP. V lost 0 bases to trimming and J lost 0 bases, with 9 bases between them. CDR3 nucleotide sequence: TGTGCTAGTGGTTTGGTACCTACTTATAGCAATCAGCCCCAGCATTTT. This codes for CASGLVPTYSNQPQHF.

This clone was picked up one time. The genes are TRBV9 and TRBJ2-5; D is unclear. V lost 0 bases to trimming and J lost 2 bases, with 8 bases between them. Germline CDR1 and CDR2: SGDLS and YYNGEE. This CDR3 spans 14 amino acids. The CDR3 sequence is CASSVGPTQETQYF. CDR3 DNA: TGTGCCAGCAGCGTAGGGCCTACACAAGAGACCCAGTACTTC.